This TCR beta chain was captured by sequencing in a study of blood T cell repertoires in COVID-19. Study-wide context: Samples came from the United States, Italy and Spain, spanning acute and convalescent COVID-19. From T cells, B-cell-depleted T cells, or PBMCs came the material, which was cDNA or gDNA.

Libraries were prepared by immunoSEQ multiplex PCR; TCRdb keeps only in-frame clonotypes and omits some of them. The table has almost 400,000 clones, just under 90% seen once. Sequencing was done on a sample of PBMCs or T cells enriched from blood (not recorded which). The TCR originated in a woman aged 25 to 45 who had recovered from COVID-19.

For the CDR3, the DNA is TGTGCCAGCAGCTTCTGGGGCGAGGAGACTGAAGCTTTCTTT. It specifies CASSFWGEETEAFF. The rearrangement joins TRBV7-2 to TRBJ1-1; D is perhaps TRBD1 (5 bases). The CDR3 has 14 amino acids. The V gene lost 3 bases and the J gene lost 5 bases, with 13 bases spanning the gap. Germline CDR1 is SGHTA and CDR2 is FQGNSA.